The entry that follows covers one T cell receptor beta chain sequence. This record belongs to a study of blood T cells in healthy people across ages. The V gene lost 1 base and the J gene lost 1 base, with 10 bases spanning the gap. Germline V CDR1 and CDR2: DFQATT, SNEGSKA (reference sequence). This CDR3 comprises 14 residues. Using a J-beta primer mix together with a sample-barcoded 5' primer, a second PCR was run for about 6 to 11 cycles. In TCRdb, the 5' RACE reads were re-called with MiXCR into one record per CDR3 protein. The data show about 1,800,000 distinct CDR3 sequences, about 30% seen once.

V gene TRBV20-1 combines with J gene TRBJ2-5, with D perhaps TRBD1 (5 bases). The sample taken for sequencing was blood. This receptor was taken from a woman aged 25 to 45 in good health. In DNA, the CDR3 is TGCAGTGCTAGAGCTCGACAGACCCAAGAGACCCAGTACTTC. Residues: CSARARQTQETQYF.